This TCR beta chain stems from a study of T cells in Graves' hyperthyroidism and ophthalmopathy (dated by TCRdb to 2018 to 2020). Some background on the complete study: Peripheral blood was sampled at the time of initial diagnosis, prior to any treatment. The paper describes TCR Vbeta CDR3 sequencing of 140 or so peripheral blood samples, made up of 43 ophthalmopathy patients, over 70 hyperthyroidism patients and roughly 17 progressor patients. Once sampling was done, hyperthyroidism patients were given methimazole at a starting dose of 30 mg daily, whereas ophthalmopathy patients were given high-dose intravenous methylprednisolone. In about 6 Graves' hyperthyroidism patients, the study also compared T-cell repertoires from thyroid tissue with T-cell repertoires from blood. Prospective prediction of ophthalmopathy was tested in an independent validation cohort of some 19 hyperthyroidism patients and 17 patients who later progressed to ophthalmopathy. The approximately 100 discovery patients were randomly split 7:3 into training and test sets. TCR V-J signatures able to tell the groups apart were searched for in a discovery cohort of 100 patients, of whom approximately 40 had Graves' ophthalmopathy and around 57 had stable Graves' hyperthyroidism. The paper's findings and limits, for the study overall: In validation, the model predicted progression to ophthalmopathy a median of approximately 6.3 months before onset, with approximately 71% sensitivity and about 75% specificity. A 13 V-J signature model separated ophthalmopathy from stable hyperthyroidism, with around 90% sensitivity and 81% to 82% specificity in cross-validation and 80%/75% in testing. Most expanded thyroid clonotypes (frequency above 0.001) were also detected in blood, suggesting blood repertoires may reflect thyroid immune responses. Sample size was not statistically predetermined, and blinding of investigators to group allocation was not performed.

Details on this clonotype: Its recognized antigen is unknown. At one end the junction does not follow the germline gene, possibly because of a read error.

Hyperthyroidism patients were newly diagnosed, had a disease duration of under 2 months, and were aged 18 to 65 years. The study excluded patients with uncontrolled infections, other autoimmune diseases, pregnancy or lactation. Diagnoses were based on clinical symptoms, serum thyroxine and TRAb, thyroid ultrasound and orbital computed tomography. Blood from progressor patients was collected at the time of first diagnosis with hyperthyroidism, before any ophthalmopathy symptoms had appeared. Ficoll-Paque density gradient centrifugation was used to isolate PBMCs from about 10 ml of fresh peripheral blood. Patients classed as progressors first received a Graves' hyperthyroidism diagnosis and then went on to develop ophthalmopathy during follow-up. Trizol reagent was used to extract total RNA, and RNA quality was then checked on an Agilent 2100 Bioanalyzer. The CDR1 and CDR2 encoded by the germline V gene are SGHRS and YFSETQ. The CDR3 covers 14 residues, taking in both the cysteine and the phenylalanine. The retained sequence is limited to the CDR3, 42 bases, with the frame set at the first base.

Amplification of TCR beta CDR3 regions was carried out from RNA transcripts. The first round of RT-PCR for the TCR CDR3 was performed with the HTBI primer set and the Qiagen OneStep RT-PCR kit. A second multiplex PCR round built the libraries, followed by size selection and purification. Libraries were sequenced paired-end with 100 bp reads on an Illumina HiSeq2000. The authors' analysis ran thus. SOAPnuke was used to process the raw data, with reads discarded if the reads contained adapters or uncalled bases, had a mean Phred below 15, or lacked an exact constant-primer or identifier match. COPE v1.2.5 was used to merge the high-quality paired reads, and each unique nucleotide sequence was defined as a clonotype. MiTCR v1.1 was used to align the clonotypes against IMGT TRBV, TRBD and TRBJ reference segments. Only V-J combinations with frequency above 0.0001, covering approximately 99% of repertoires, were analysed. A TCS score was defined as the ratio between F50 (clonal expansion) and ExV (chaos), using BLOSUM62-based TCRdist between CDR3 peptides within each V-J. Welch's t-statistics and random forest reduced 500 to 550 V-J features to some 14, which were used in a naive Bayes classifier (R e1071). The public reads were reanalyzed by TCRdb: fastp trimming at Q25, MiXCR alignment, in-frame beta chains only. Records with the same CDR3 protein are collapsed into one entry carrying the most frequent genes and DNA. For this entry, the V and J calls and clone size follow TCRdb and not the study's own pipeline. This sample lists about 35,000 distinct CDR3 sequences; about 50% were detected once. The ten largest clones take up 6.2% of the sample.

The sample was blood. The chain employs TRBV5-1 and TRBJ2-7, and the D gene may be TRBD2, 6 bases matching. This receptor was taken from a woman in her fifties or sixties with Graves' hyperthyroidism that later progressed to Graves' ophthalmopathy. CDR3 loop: CACSLLLAGYEQYF. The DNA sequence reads TGCGCCTGCAGCTTGTTACTAGCAGGCTACGAGCAGTACTTC.